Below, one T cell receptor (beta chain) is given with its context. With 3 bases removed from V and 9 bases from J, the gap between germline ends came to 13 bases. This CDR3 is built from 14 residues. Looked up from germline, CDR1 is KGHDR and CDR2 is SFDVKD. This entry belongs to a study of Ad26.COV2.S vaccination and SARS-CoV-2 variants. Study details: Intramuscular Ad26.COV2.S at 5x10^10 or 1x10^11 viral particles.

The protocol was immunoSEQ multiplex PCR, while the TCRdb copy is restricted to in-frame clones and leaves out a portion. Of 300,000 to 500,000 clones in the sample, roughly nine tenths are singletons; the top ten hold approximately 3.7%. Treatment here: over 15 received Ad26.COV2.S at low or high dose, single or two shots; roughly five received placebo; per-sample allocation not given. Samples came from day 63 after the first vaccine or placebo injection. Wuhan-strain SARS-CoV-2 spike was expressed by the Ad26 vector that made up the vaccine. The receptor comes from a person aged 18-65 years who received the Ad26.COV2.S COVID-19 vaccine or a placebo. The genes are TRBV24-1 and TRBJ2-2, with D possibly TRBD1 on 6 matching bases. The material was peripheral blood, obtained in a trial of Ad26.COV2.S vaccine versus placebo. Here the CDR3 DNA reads TGTGCCACCAGTGATGGGTCTGGGGGCCGGGAGCTGTTTTTT. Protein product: CATSDGSGGRELFF.